The 27 T cell receptor beta chains below were found in one sample sequenced in a study of shared clonotypes between healthy human individuals. Libraries were prepared by immunoSEQ multiplex PCR; TCRdb keeps only in-frame clonotypes and omits some of them. The data show 400,000 to 500,000 clones, with roughly 78% seen just once and roughly 12% held by the top ten. Material: PBMCs. The receptor set was obtained from a woman in her thirties or forties in good health. Some clones in this sample may be carry-over from other donors' samples.

The chain links TRBV18 to TRBJ2-5, with 15 positions matching TRBD2. The CDR3 loop spans 15 amino acids. The germline V gene encodes CDR1 KGHSH and CDR2 LQKENI. The V and J ends lost 5 bases and 5 bases, in that order; junction bases with no gene match: 3. The CDR3: CASSSGLAGGETQYF. CDR3 sequence (DNA): TGTGCCAGCTCATCGGGACTAGCGGGAGGTGAGACCCAGTACTTC.

The chain combines TRBV5-4 with TRBJ2-2; unclear D gene. Germline V gives CDR1 SGHNT, CDR2 YYREEE (reference sequence). With 1 base removed from V and 4 bases from J, the gap between germline ends came to 8 bases. CDR3 length: 14 residues. The CDR3 loop is CASSLPRGTGELFF. For the CDR3, the DNA is TGTGCCAGCAGCTTGCCTCGTGGCACCGGGGAGCTGTTTTTT.

The chain recombines TRBV28 with TRBJ1-1; D might be TRBD1 (5 bases). The CDR3 contains 16 residues. Per the germline V gene, CDR1 is MDHEN and CDR2 is SYDVKM. The V end was cut by 5 bases, the J end by 0 bases, with 16 bases between. This CDR3 is CASSPGDREMNTEAFF. The CDR3 DNA is TGTGCCAGCAGTCCGGGTGACAGAGAGATGAACACTGAAGCTTTCTTT.

Concerning this clone itself: The sample contains more than one DNA sequence encoding this CDR3. The chain uses TRBV29-1 and TRBJ2-3; a weak D match, TRBD2 (7 bases). The length of the CDR3 is 13 residues. Looked up from germline, CDR1 is SQVTM and CDR2 is ANQGSEA. V was shortened by 4 bases and J by 6 bases, with 14 bases between the two germline ends. The CDR3 DNA reads TGCAGCGTTGTCAGACGGGGGGCTGATACGCAGTATTTT. As protein: CSVVRRGADTQYF.

The CDR3 DNA is TGTGCCAGCAGCAGTGACATGGGCGGGGGGCAGTTCTTC. Translation: CASSSDMGGGQFF. The J gene is TRBJ2-1, the V gene TRBV7-6; 7 bases align to TRBD2. CDR1 and CDR2 (germline): SGHVS, FNYEAQ. V gave up 5 bases and J gave up 12 bases; unmatched junction bases: 10. The CDR3 contains 13 residues.

V and J are TRBV19 and TRBJ2-1; D is ambiguous. Germline V gene lookup returns CDR1 LNHDA and CDR2 SQIVND (reference sequence). The CDR3 extends over 12 amino acids. V shed 7 bases and J shed 0 bases, with 4 bases lying between them. This CDR3 is CASKSSYNEQFF. The CDR3 nucleotides read TGTGCCAGTAAGAGCTCCTACAATGAGCAGTTCTTC. The full variable domain, in which reference TRBV19 and TRBJ2-1 provide the parts outside the CDR3, is DGGITQSPKYLFRKEGQNVTLSCEQNLNHDAMYWYRQDPGQGLRLIYYSQIVNDFQKGDIAEGYSVSREKKESFPLTVTSAQKNPTAFYLCASKSSYNEQFFGPGTRLTVL.

J is TRBJ1-2 and V is TRBV11-2, with D maybe TRBD1 (6 bases). There are 15 residues in the CDR3. V was cut by 4 bases and J by 8 bases, with 20 bases left in between. Germline CDR1 is SGHAT and CDR2 is FQNNGV. Here the CDR3 reads CASSSLRGGDGGYTF. The CDR3 DNA reads as TGTGCCAGCAGCTCTTTAAGGGGGGGCGATGGAGGCTACACCTTC.

The chain is built from TRBV27 and TRBJ1-5, with D possibly being TRBD1 (6 bases). This CDR3 is 15 amino acids long. CDR1 is MNHEY, CDR2 SMNVEV, per germline (reference sequence). Trimming took 3 bases from V and 4 from J, leaving 13 bases between them. This chain's CDR3 is CASSFQGTRNQPQHF. CDR3 bases: TGTGCCAGCAGTTTTCAGGGGACGCGAAATCAGCCCCAGCATTTT.

This sequence joins TRBV11-1 and TRBJ1-2; the D is unclear. Germline assignment: CDR1 SGHAT and CDR2 FQDESV (reference sequence). V was shortened by 0 bases and J by 3 bases, with 8 bases between the two germline ends. The CDR3 totals 14 residues. The CDR3 nucleotides read TGTGCCAGCAGCTTAGCTGGGTTGGACTATGGCTACACCTTC. Translated, it gives CASSLAGLDYGYTF.

The chain has TRBV5-1 and TRBJ2-7; D ambiguous. V gave up 4 bases and J gave up 5 bases, with 16 bases separating them. This CDR3 spans 14 amino acids. Per the germline V gene, CDR1 is SGHRS and CDR2 is YFSETQ. The CDR3 coding sequence is TGCGCCAGCAGCCCCCCTTTGGGCTCAGACGAGCAGTACTTC. This codes for CASSPPLGSDEQYF.

V gene TRBV7-6 combines with J gene TRBJ2-5, with a tentative D call TRBD1 (6 bases). CDR1 and CDR2 from the germline V gene are SGHVS and FNYEAQ. V shed 3 bases and J shed 5 bases, with 10 bases lying between them. The CDR3 has 13 amino acids. The DNA for the CDR3 is TGTGCCAGCAGCTTTACAGGGATGGAGACCCAGTACTTC. Translating it yields CASSFTGMETQYF.

Ten or more counts support this clone. The chain uses TRBV28 and TRBJ2-5; D is perhaps TRBD2 (5 bases). CDR3 length: 16 amino acids. Germline V lookup: CDR1 MDHEN, CDR2 SYDVKM. The V gene lost 5 bases and the J gene lost 0 bases, with 16 bases spanning the gap. The CDR3 DNA sequence: TGTGCCAGCAGTCCAAGGACCGGGATGTACCAAGAGACCCAGTACTTC. Amino acid sequence: CASSPRTGMYQETQYF.

V usage is TRBV4-3 and J usage is TRBJ2-5; D may be TRBD2 (6 bases). V was trimmed by 3 bases and J by 9 bases, leaving 29 bases between them. The CDR3 has 18 residues. CDR1 LGHNA and CDR2 YSLEER come from the germline V gene. The CDR3 nucleotides are TGCGCCAGCAGCCATGAGTGGCTGCCGGGGACCGCCCGGGGGTCCCAGTACTTC. It specifies CASSHEWLPGTARGSQYF.

This clone was seen just once. CDR3 sequence: CASSSPGLADNTGELFF. In nucleotides, the CDR3 is TGTGCCAGCAGCTCGCCGGGACTAGCTGACAACACCGGGGAGCTGTTTTTT. V and J are TRBV5-6 and TRBJ2-2; 9 nucleotides match TRBD2. Germline CDR1 reads SGHDT; CDR2 reads YYEEEE. The CDR3 sequence is 17 residues long. V shed 3 bases and J 2 bases; nucleotides not matched to a gene: 8.

V and J are TRBV5-1 and TRBJ2-5; 7 nucleotides match TRBD1. V trimming: 1 base; J trimming: 1 base; junction bases outside the gene matches: 4. This CDR3 has 15 amino acids. Germline V CDR1 and CDR2: SGHRS, YFSETQ. The CDR3 nucleotides are TGCGCCAGCAGCTTGCAGACAGGGAGCCAAGAGACCCAGTACTTC. It specifies CASSLQTGSQETQYF.

V gene TRBV28 combines with J gene TRBJ2-1, with 7 bases fitting TRBD2. Per the germline V gene, CDR1 is MDHEN and CDR2 is SYDVKM. Trimming took 6 bases from V and 4 from J; bases not matched to a gene: 6. The CDR3 loop spans 14 amino acids. CDR3 bases: TGTGCCAGCAGGGCTAGCGGAAGGTACAATGAGCAGTTCTTC. Its translation is CASRASGRYNEQFF. The full variable domain, completed using reference TRBV28 and TRBJ2-1, is DVKVTQSSRYLVKRTGEKVFLECVQDMDHENMFWYRQDPGLGLRLIYFSYDVKMKEKGDIPEGYSVSREKKERFSLILESASTNQTSMYLCASRASGRYNEQFFGPGTRLTVL.

This clone was seen ten or more times. The same CDR3 can be traced to other DNA sequences in this sample. The chain has TRBV30 and TRBJ2-1, with TRBD2 matching 10 bases. Trimming at V came to 2 bases and at J to 8 bases, leaving 9 bases not matched to a gene. CDR1 and CDR2 from the germline V gene are GTSNPN and SVGIG (reference sequence). The CDR3 has 15 amino acids. Here the CDR3 reads CAWSSGTSEGDEQFF. The CDR3 nucleotides read TGTGCCTGGAGTTCCGGGACTAGCGAGGGCGATGAGCAGTTCTTC.

The chain links TRBV19 to TRBJ2-1; 8 nucleotides agree with TRBD1. In germline, CDR1 is LNHDA, CDR2 SQIVND (reference sequence). V lost 1 base to trimming and J lost 8 bases; unmatched junction nucleotides: 1. This CDR3 is 13 amino acids long. The CDR3 coding sequence is TGTGCCAGTAGTATAGGGACAGGGCATGAGCAGTTCTTC. Translating gives CASSIGTGHEQFF.

Details on this clone: The sample carries other DNA sequences with the same CDR3. The V gene is TRBV4-1, the J gene TRBJ2-7; possibly TRBD1 for D (6 bases). Between the trimmed V and J ends, which lost 0 bases and 3 bases, there was a span of 12 bases. The germline gives CDR1 MGHRA, CDR2 YSYEKL. The CDR3 contains 15 residues. The CDR3 DNA reads TGCGCCAGCAGCCAAGATCCCCAGGGGAACTACGAGCAGTACTTC. It codes for CASSQDPQGNYEQYF.

The chain combines TRBV6-5 with TRBJ2-1; TRBD2 aligns across 8 bases. With V trimmed by 4 bases and J by 8 bases, 10 bases remained unmatched. The CDR3 totals 15 residues. The germline V gene has CDR1 MNHEY and CDR2 SVGAGI. The CDR3 protein is CASSSPGLGGDEQFF. The CDR3 DNA follows: TGTGCCAGCAGTTCCCCGGGACTAGGAGGCGATGAGCAGTTCTTC.

The chain combines TRBV20-1 with TRBJ2-5; no clear D gene. Trimming removed 4 bases from V and 5 bases from J, with 8 bases in between. The V gene's germline CDR1 is DFQATT and CDR2 SNEGSKA (reference sequence). This CDR3 is 11 amino acids long. CDR3 sequence reads: CSAMTWETQYF. DNA of the CDR3: TGCAGTGCTATGACATGGGAGACCCAGTACTTC.

V usage is TRBV2 and J usage is TRBJ2-1; tentatively, D is TRBD1 or TRBD2 (6 bases each). The CDR3 runs to 15 residues. With 4 bases removed from V and 1 base from J, the gap between germline ends came to 11 bases. Per the germline V gene, CDR1 is SNHLY and CDR2 is FYNNEI. CDR3 nucleotide sequence: TGTGCCAGCAGTGCCGAAGGGGGGTCCTACAATGAGCAGTTCTTC. This translates into CASSAEGGSYNEQFF.

The chain has TRBV29-1 and TRBJ2-1; maybe TRBD2 (6 bases). The germline gives CDR1 SQVTM, CDR2 ANQGSEA. Trimming cost V 4 bases and J 0 bases, with 16 bases left between them. This CDR3 comprises 16 residues. The CDR3 nucleotides read TGCAGCGTTGCCGGAGGGGTCACTAGCTCCTACAATGAGCAGTTCTTC. Amino acid sequence: CSVAGGVTSSYNEQFF.

The table lists this clone with a few counts. This sample includes further DNA sequences coding for the same CDR3. The V gene is TRBV27, the J gene TRBJ2-1; the match to TRBD2 covers 12 bases. The V segment lost 4 bases and the J segment 4 bases; nucleotides outside the gene matches: 5. CDR3 size: 16 residues. Germline-derived CDR1 and CDR2 are MNHEY and SMNVEV (reference sequence). Here the CDR3 reads CASSSYLAGGYNEQFF. The DNA for the CDR3 is TGTGCCAGCAGTTCCTACCTAGCGGGAGGGTACAATGAGCAGTTCTTC.

The V call is TRBV6-6, the J call TRBJ2-1; 8 nucleotides agree with TRBD1. The ends lost 7 bases at V and 6 bases at J; junction bases unmatched: 8. Germline V gene sequence: CDR1 MNHNY, CDR2 SVGAGI (reference sequence). This CDR3 is built from 14 residues. CDR3 DNA: TGTGCCAGCATTAGACAGGGGAGTATCAATGAGCAGTTCTTC. It yields the protein CASIRQGSINEQFF.

V usage is TRBV27 and J usage is TRBJ1-1; 9 bases match TRBD1. The J segment lost 1 base and the V segment lost 7 bases, leaving 4 bases of the junction unmatched. CDR1 and CDR2 (germline): MNHEY, SMNVEV (reference sequence). The CDR3 extends over 14 amino acids. For the CDR3, the DNA is TGTGCCAGCAAACGGACAGGGGAGAACACTGAAGCTTTCTTT. Translation gives CASKRTGENTEAFF.

A note on this clone: This likely traces to a read error, being one base from a far larger clone. The same CDR3 is also encoded by other DNA sequences in this sample. The chain combines TRBV29-1 with TRBJ1-1, with TRBD1 matching 10 bases. Germline CDR1 and CDR2: SQVTM and ANQGSEA. The CDR3 sequence is 13 residues long. CDR3 sequence (DNA): TGCAGCGGGGGACAGGGGAGGGACACTGAGGCTTTCTTT. This sequence encodes CSGGQGRDTEAFF. The full variable domain, in which reference TRBV29-1 and TRBJ1-1 provide the parts outside the CDR3, is SAVISQKPSRDICQRGTSLTIQCQVDSQVTMMFWYRQQPGQSLTLIATANQGSEATYESGFVIDKFPISRPNLTFSTLTVSNMSPEDSSIYLCSGGQGRDTEAFFGQGTRLTVV.